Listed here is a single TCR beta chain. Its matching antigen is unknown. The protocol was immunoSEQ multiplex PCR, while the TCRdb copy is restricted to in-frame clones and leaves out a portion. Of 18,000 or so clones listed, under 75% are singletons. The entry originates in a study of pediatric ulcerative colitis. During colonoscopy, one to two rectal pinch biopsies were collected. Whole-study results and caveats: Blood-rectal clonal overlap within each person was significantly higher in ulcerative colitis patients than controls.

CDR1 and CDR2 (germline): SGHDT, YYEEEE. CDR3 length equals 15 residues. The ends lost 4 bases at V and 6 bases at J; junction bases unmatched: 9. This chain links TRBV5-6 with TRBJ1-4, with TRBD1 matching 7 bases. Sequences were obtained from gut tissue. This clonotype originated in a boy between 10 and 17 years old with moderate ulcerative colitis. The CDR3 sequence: CASSTQEGADEKLFF. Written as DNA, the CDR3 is TGTGCCAGCAGCACCCAAGAGGGGGCGGATGAAAAACTGTTTTTT.